The T cell receptor beta chain described here comes from a study of identical twins' blood T cells. As for the study in general: Around 50 million reads came from about twelve libraries, six alpha, six beta. Findings and caveats of the study: Twins shared more top CDR3 clonotypes than unrelated donors did. Shared environment remains a possible cause of twin similarity.

The CDR3 runs 12 residues. CDR1 and CDR2 (germline): MNHNY, SVGAGI (reference sequence). V lost 0 bases, J lost 5 bases, and 4 bases lay in between. A note on this clonotype: The antigen is not known.

The three twin pairs were reared together, likely meeting the same infections. TCRdb recomputed calls from the 5' RACE reads with MiXCR, one row per CDR3 protein. The sample has fewer than 450,000 distinct CDR3 sequences, about 28% seen once. This receptor was identified in a woman aged 18 to 49 in good health. The chain carries TRBV6-6 and TRBJ2-5; no clear D. The specimen sequenced was PBMCs. The CDR3 region is CASSYSLETQYF. CDR3 in DNA: TGTGCCAGCAGTTACTCTCTGGAGACCCAGTACTTC.